This T cell receptor beta chain came from a study of T cell responses to AZD1222 COVID-19 vaccine. Whole-study findings and limits: Recipients of two AZD1222 doses showed rising Spike-specific TCR breadth and depth. Sampling that yielded the repertoires occurred only after the peak T cell response.

Data came from immunoSEQ multiplex PCR; TCRdb stores just in-frame clones and leaves some out. The sample includes tens of thousands of clones, 80% of them seen just once. The CDR3 length is 13 residues. Trimming took off 8 bases at V and 3 bases at J, with 12 bases between the two ends. Per the germline V gene, CDR1 is LGHNT and CDR2 is FRNRAP. To note about this clone: Its antigen is as yet unknown.

The rearrangement uses TRBV12-5 and TRBJ2-3; D perhaps matches TRBD2 (6 bases). This TCR came from an adult in good health. Material: peripheral blood, obtained on day 0 of AZD1222 vaccination. The CDR3 DNA reads as TGTGCTAGTTTACCGGGGGAGACAGATACGCAGTATTTT. Protein sequence: CASLPGETDTQYF.